A selection of T cell receptor beta chains follows, all from one sample in a study of T-cell reconstitution after alpha-beta-depleted transplantation in children. One entry per CDR3 protein, called by TCRdb with MiXCR from the PCR reads. The sample lists approximately 400,000 distinct CDR3 sequences, roughly 17% occurring once. The sample was PBMCs, mostly from graft donor cells, taken 360 days after TCRalphabeta/CD19-depleted stem cell transplant. These receptors were obtained from a boy in the first two years of life who had a stem cell transplant for Wiskott-Aldrich syndrome, so the T cells may come from the graft donor. CDR3s include the opening cysteine and the closing phenylalanine or tryptophan. A D gene is named only where the DNA matches it firmly. The listing skips clone size in some rows; elsewhere it reads once, few, many or a size class.

D	size	J	V	CDR3	DNA
.	few	TRBJ2-7	TRBV18	CASSIFPDGGYEQYF	TGTGCCAGCTCGATCTTCCCAGACGGGGGCTACGAGCAGTACTTC
.	few	TRBJ2-5	TRBV6-6	CASSYSTGTQYF	TGTGCCAGCAGTTACTCGACGGGGACCCAGTACTTC
.	.	TRBJ2-5	TRBV6-5	CASSDSPGTQETQYF	TGTGCCAGCAGTGACTCCCCCGGGACACAAGAGACCCAGTACTTC
.	few	TRBJ1-6	TRBV2	CASSDSQGPSDSPLHF	TGTGCCAGCAGCGACTCACAGGGCCCCTCGGATTCACCCCTCCACTTT
.	.	TRBJ2-3	TRBV5-4	CASSLMLTGADTQYF	TGTGCCAGCAGCTTGATGCTGACCGGTGCAGATACGCAGTATTTT
TRBD2	.	TRBJ2-4	TRBV12-3/TRBV12-4	CASSLAGGGALAKNIQYF	TGTGCCAGCAGTTTGGCGGGAGGTGGGGCCTTAGCCAAAAACATTCAGTACTTC
.	.	TRBJ2-3	TRBV7-2	CASTPDLTDTQYF	TGTGCCAGCACCCCCGACTTGACAGATACGCAGTATTTT
.	.	TRBJ2-2	TRBV21-1	CATKTGELFF	TGTGCCACTAAGACCGGGGAGCTGTTTTTT
.	.	TRBJ1-2	TRBV20-1	CSARSRFGYTF	TGCAGTGCTAGAAGCAGGTTCGGCTACACCTTC
.	.	TRBJ1-2	TRBV4-2	CASSQDYELGYGYTF	TGTGCCAGCAGCCAAGATTATGAACTTGGCTATGGCTACACCTTC
TRBD1	few	TRBJ2-7	TRBV28	CASRLSDRGRYEQYF	TGTGCCAGCAGACTCTCGGACAGGGGCAGGTACGAGCAGTACTTC
.	few	TRBJ2-3	TRBV20-1	CSARPRWLTDTQYF	TGCAGTGCTAGACCCAGGTGGCTCACAGATACGCAGTATTTT
.	.	TRBJ2-3	TRBV5-1	CASSSGGSDTQYF	TGCGCCAGCAGCAGTGGGGGGTCAGATACGCAGTATTTT
.	.	TRBJ2-4	TRBV6-6	CASRPLAKNIQYF	TGTGCCAGCAGACCACTAGCCAAAAACATTCAGTACTTC
.	few	TRBJ2-7	TRBV20-1	CSASDPGPMPSYEQYF	TGCAGTGCTTCTGATCCGGGACCAATGCCCTCCTACGAGCAGTACTTC
TRBD2	.	TRBJ2-1	TRBV15	CATSRGTGGLGVNEQFF	TGTGCCACCAGCAGAGGGACGGGGGGACTAGGCGTCAATGAGCAGTTCTTC
TRBD2	.	TRBJ2-7	TRBV7-9	CASSRILGLAESYEQYF	TGTGCCAGCAGCCGGATCCTTGGACTAGCAGAATCCTACGAGCAGTACTTC
.	.	TRBJ1-4	TRBV10-3	CAISESKGRQANEKLFF	TGTGCCATCAGTGAGTCAAAAGGGAGGCAGGCTAATGAAAAACTGTTTTTT
.	.	TRBJ1-4	TRBV6-5	CASSYSIQALPNEKLFF	TGTGCCAGCAGTTACTCGATACAGGCGCTCCCAAATGAAAAACTGTTTTTT
TRBD2	.	TRBJ2-1	TRBV29-1	CSVEDPAGGSYNEQFF	TGCAGCGTTGAAGACCCAGCGGGGGGATCCTACAATGAGCAGTTCTTC
.	.	TRBJ1-4	TRBV4-1	CASSPTWAGANEKLFF	TGCGCCAGCAGCCCCACCTGGGCAGGGGCTAATGAAAAACTGTTTTTT
TRBD1	.	TRBJ2-6	TRBV2	CASRFWDSRSSGANVLTF	TGTGCCAGCAGGTTCTGGGACAGCCGTTCTTCTGGGGCCAACGTCCTGACTTTC
TRBD2	.	TRBJ2-5	TRBV12-3/TRBV12-4	CASSPAGGLSQYF	TGTGCCAGCAGCCCTGCGGGGGGGTTGTCCCAGTACTTC
.	.	TRBJ1-1	TRBV5-5	CASSLTLDTQAFF	TGTGCCAGCAGCCTGACCCTGGACACACAAGCTTTCTTT
.	few	TRBJ2-1	TRBV14	CASSLQYRRTNEQFF	TGTGCCAGCAGCCTACAATACAGGAGGACGAATGAGCAGTTCTTC
.	many	TRBJ2-4	TRBV7-9	CASSPSTKNIQYF	TGTGCCAGCAGCCCTAGCACCAAAAACATTCAGTACTTC
TRBD1	.	TRBJ1-2	TRBV6-1	CASSLPRDSGGYTF	TGTGCCAGCAGCCTACCCAGGGACAGCGGAGGCTACACCTTC
TRBD2	.	TRBJ2-1	TRBV20-1	CSARVTSGRGDEQFF	TGCAGTGCTAGGGTAACTAGCGGGAGGGGCGATGAGCAGTTCTTC